Below are 9 T cell receptor beta chains sequenced from a single sample in a study of blood T cell repertoires in COVID-19. Libraries were prepared by immunoSEQ multiplex PCR; TCRdb keeps only in-frame clonotypes and omits some of them. The table has over 150,000 clones, about 79% seen once. Sequenced material: peripheral blood. Every receptor here comes from a human donor in a cohort sampled during active COVID-19.

The V gene is TRBV3-1 (or the pseudogene TRBV3-2), the J gene TRBJ2-1; 14 nucleotides match TRBD2. The CDR3 totals 16 residues. The J segment lost 8 bases and the V segment lost 3 bases, leaving 6 bases of the junction unmatched. The germline V gene encodes CDR1 LGHDT and CDR2 YNNKEL (reference sequence). DNA of the CDR3: TGTGCCAGCAGCCAGAGGGGACTAGCGGGAGCCTATGAGCAGTTCTTC. It specifies CASSQRGLAGAYEQFF.

The chain recombines TRBV7-2 with TRBJ1-1; D unclear. This CDR3 is built from 15 residues. Germline CDR1 and CDR2: SGHTA and FQGNSA. Trimming took 6 bases from V and 0 from J, leaving 14 bases between them. CDR3 sequence: CASRGSHSLNTEAFF. CDR3 coding DNA: TGTGCCAGCAGGGGTTCCCACAGCCTGAACACTGAAGCTTTCTTT.

V usage is TRBV2 and J usage is TRBJ2-7; TRBD1 agrees at 12 bases. The germline CDR1 and CDR2 sequences are SNHLY and FYNNEI. The CDR3 is 15 residues long. Trimming at V came to 0 bases and at J to 7 bases, leaving 4 bases not matched to a gene. CDR3 region: CASSEAGTGGLEQYF. In DNA, the CDR3 is TGTGCCAGCAGTGAAGCCGGGACAGGGGGCTTAGAGCAGTACTTC.

This chain uses TRBV6-5 with TRBJ2-1; a possible D gene is TRBD2 (5 bases). Between the trimmed V and J ends, which lost 8 bases and 5 bases, there was a span of 16 bases. CDR1 MNHEY and CDR2 SVGAGI come from the germline V gene. CDR3 length: 14 residues. In nucleotides, the CDR3 is TGTGCCAGCGGACTCCTAGCACTCGACAATGAGCAGTTCTTC. It codes for CASGLLALDNEQFF.

The J gene is TRBJ2-5, the V gene TRBV29-1, with 14 positions matching TRBD2. The length of the CDR3 is 15 residues. Germline V gene sequence: CDR1 SQVTM, CDR2 ANQGSEA. Trimming at V came to 7 bases and at J to 4 bases, leaving 8 bases not matched to a gene. The CDR3 bases are TGCAGCGCGGGCCCGGGACTAGCGGGAGTAGAGACCCAGTACTTC. Protein product: CSAGPGLAGVETQYF.

This chain uses TRBV30 with TRBJ2-1; 9 bases align to TRBD2. The CDR3 loop spans 14 amino acids. Per germline, CDR1 GTSNPN and CDR2 SVGIG (reference sequence). V shed 4 bases, J shed 1 base, and the junction held 2 bases outside the gene matches. The CDR3 coding sequence is TGTGCCTGGATTGGACTAGCGTCCTACAATGAGCAGTTCTTC. The encoded protein is CAWIGLASYNEQFF. Full variable domain (outside the CDR3, taken from reference TRBV30 and TRBJ2-1): SQTIHQWPATLVQPVGSPLSLECTVEGTSNPNLYWYRQAAGRGLQLLFYSVGIGQISSEVPQNLSASRPQDRQFILSSKKLLLSDSGFYLCAWIGLASYNEQFFGPGTRLTVL.

The chain has TRBV20-1 and TRBJ2-1, with TRBD2 identical over 8 bases. After removal of 7 bases from V and 10 bases from J, the junction contained 6 bases not matched to a gene. The germline V gene encodes CDR1 DFQATT and CDR2 SNEGSKA (reference sequence). The CDR3 is 11 amino acids. CDR3 bases: TGCAGTGTCACGACTAGCGTAGAGCAGTTCTTC. Protein product: CSVTTSVEQFF.

This chain joins TRBV4-2 and TRBJ2-7; 10 positions match TRBD1. With 0 bases clipped from V and 2 bases from J, the junction kept 4 bases outside the gene matches. The CDR3 consists of 16 residues. Germline-derived CDR1 and CDR2 are LGHNA and YNFKEQ. The CDR3 region has the DNA TGTGCCAGCAGCCAAGATACTGGGACAGGGGCCTACGAGCAGTACTTC. It is translated as CASSQDTGTGAYEQYF.

This chain uses TRBV28 with TRBJ1-5, with D uncertain. CDR3 length equals 19 residues. The V end lost 1 base, the J end lost 4 bases, and 23 bases lay between the germline ends. Per germline, CDR1 MDHEN and CDR2 SYDVKM. In nucleotides, the CDR3 is TGTGCCAGCAGTTTATATGGGGAGAGGAGCGCCCAACTAAATCAGCCCCAGCATTTT. Residues: CASSLYGERSAQLNQPQHF.